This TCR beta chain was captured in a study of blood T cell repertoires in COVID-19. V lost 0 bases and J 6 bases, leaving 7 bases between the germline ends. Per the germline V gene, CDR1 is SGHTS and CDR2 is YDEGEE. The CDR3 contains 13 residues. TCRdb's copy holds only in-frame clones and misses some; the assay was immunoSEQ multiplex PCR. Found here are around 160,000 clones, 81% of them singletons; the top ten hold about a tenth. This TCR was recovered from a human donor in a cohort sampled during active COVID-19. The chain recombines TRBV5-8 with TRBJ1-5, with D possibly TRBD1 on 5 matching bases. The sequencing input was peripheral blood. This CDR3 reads CASSLGGPQPQHF. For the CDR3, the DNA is TGTGCCAGCAGCTTGGGGGGCCCTCAGCCCCAGCATTTT. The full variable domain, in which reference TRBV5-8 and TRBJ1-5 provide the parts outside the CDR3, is EAGVTQSPTHLIKTRGQQATLRCSPISGHTSVYWYQQALGLGLQFLLWYDEGEERNRGNFPPRFSGRQFPNYSSELNVNALELEDSALYLCASSLGGPQPQHFGDGTRLSIL.